The entry that follows covers one T cell receptor beta chain sequence. This sample was included in a study of T cell responses to AZD1222 COVID-19 vaccine. The repertoire was sequenced with immunoSEQ multiplex PCR; TCRdb's copy has only in-frame clones and lacks some. The sample holds 57,000 or so clones, around 75% seen once. Germline CDR1 and CDR2: SNHLY and FYNNEI. The CDR3 totals 16 residues. V lost 6 bases, J lost 2 bases, and 8 bases stayed unmatched. The sequence derives from an adult in good health. The chain uses TRBV2 and TRBJ2-1; 9 bases line up with TRBD2. Sequenced material: peripheral blood, taken on day 0 of AZD1222 vaccination. The CDR3 is CASRAPQREAYNEQFF. For the CDR3, the DNA is TGTGCCAGCAGGGCCCCCCAGCGGGAGGCCTACAATGAGCAGTTCTTC.